This T cell receptor beta chain was observed in a study of cytomegalovirus exposure and HLA in healthy donors. Comment on this clone: Antigen specificity is unknown.

The CDR3 contains 15 residues. Germline CDR1 is MGHRA and CDR2 is YSYEKL. V lost 4 bases to trimming and J lost 6 bases, with 18 bases between them. Nominally healthy donors were sampled, though unrecorded immune exposures were likely. 60 Vbeta and 13 Jbeta primers were used in PCR. The assay was immunoSEQ multiplex PCR, and TCRdb's table has in-frame clones only and misses some. The sample consists of about 130,000 clones, over 60% of them appearing once. The study's findings and limits: V- and J-gene trimming of TCR beta was linked (in a later analysis) to a missense DCLRE1C variant. Later on, an analysis tied around 17,000 TCR beta sequences to HLA alleles at 0.05 false discovery rate. Accurate prediction of HLA-A and HLA-B alleles (for most subjects) was reportedly achieved from TCR beta sequences.

The source of this sequence is a woman between 40 and 50 years old in good health and CMV-seropositive. The chain combines TRBV4-1 with TRBJ1-1, with no clear D. Sequencing was carried out using PBMCs. In DNA, the CDR3 is TGCGCCAGCAGCCTACGAAGAGAAGTTCGGGCTGAAGCTTTCTTT. Its protein is CASSLRREVRAEAFF.